Sequencing of this T cell receptor beta chain was carried out in a study of blood T cells in healthy people across ages. Using a J-beta primer mix together with a sample-barcoded 5' primer, a second PCR was run for about 7 to 12 cycles. TCRdb independently ran MiXCR on the 5' RACE reads; one entry per CDR3 protein. The sample holds approximately 900,000 distinct CDR3 sequences, almost 30% seen once. Germline V gene sequence: CDR1 LNHDA, CDR2 SQIVND (reference sequence). V shed 5 bases, J shed 6 bases, and the junction held 11 bases outside the gene matches. There are 15 residues in the CDR3. The sample was also reused in another study, on T cells of mothers and their children.

This chain connects TRBV19 to TRBJ2-7; 9 positions match TRBD1. This receptor was taken from a woman between 40 and 50 years old in good health. Sequencing was done on a sample of blood. CDR3 sequence: CASSPRDRDFSEQYF. The CDR3 bases are TGTGCCAGTAGTCCCAGGGACAGGGATTTCAGCGAGCAGTACTTC.